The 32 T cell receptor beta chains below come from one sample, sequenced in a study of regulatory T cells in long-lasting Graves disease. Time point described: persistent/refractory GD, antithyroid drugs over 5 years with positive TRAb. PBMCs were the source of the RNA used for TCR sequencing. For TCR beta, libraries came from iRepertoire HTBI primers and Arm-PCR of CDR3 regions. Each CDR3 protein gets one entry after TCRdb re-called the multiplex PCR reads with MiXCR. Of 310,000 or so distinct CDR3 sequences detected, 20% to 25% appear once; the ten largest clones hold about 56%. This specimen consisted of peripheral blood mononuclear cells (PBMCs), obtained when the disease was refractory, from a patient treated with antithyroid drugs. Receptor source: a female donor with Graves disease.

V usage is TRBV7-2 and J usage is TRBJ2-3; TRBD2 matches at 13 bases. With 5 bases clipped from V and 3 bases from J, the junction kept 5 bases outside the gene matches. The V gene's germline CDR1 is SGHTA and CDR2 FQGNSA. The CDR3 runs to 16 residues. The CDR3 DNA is TGTGCCAGCAGCACGGGACTAGCGGGAAATACAGATACGCAGTATTTT. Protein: CASSTGLAGNTDTQYF.

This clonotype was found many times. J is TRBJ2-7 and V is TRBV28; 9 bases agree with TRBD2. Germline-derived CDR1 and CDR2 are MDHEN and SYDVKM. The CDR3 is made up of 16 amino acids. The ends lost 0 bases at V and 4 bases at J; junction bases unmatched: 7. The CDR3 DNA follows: TGTGCCAGCAGTTTATGGCCTAGCGGGGAGGGGTACGAGCAGTACTTC. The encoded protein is CASSLWPSGEGYEQYF.

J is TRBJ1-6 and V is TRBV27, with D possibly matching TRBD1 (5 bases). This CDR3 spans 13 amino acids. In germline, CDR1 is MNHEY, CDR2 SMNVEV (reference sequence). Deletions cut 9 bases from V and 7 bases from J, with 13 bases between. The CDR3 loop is CASRQPGNSPLHF. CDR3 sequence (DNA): TGTGCCAGTCGACAGCCTGGGAATTCACCCCTCCACTTT.

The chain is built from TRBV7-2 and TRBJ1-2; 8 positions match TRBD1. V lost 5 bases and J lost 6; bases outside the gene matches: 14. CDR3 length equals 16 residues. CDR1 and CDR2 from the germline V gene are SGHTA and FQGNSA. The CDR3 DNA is TGTGCCAGCAGCGCAAGCCCCTTTGGACAGGGAAATGGCTACACCTTC. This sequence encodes CASSASPFGQGNGYTF.

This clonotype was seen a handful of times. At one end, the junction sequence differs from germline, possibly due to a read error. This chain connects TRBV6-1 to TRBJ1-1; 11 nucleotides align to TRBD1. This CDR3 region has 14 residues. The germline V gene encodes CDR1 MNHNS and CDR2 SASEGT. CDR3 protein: CVSSRTGGGTEAFF. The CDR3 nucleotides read TGTGTCAGCAGCCGGACAGGGGGCGGCACTGAAGCTTTCTTT.

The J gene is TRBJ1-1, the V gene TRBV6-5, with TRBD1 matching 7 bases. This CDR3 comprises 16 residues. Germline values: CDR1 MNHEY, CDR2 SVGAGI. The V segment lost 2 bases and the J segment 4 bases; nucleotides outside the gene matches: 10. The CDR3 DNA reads TGTGCCAGCAGTTACAGTCAGGGGGTCCGGAGCACTGAAGCTTTCTTT. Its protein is CASSYSQGVRSTEAFF.

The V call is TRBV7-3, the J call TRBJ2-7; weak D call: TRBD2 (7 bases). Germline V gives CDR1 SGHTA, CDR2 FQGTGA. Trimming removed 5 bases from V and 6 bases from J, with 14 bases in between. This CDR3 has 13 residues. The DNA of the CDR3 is TGTGCCAGCAGCGCGGGGGCCTCAACCGAGCAGTACTTC. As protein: CASSAGASTEQYF.

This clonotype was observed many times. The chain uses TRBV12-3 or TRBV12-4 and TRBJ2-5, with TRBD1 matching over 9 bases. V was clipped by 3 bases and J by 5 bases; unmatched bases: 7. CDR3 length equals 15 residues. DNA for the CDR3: TGTGCCAGCAGTTTGGGACAGGGAGAGGTGGAGACCCAGTACTTC. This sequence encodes CASSLGQGEVETQYF.

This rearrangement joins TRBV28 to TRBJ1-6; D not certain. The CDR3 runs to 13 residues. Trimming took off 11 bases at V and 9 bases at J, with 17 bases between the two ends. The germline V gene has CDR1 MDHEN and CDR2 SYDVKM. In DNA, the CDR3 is TGTGCCGGGCAGCGCGGGATTTCTTCACCCCTCCACTTT. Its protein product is CAGQRGISSPLHF.

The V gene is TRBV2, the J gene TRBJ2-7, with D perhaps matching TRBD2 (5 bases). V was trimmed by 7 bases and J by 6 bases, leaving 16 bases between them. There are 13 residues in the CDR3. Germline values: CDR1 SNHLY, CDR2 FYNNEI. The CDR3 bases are TGTGCCAGCACCCTAGCCAGGACGGTCGAGCAGTACTTC. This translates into CASTLARTVEQYF.

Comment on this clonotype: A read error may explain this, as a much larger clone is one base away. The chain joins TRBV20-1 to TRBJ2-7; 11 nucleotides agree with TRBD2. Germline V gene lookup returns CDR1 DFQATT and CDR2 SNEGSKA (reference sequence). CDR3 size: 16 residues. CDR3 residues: CSAEKLAGALSYERYF. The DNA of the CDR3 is TGCAGTGCTGAGAAACTAGCGGGAGCTCTCTCCTACGAGCGGTACTTC.

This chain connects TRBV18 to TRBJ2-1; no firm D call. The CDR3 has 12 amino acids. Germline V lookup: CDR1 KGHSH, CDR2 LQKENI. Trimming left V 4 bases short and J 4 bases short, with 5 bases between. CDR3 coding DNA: TGTGCCAGCTCACGGCCGTACAATGAGCAGTTCTTC. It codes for CASSRPYNEQFF.

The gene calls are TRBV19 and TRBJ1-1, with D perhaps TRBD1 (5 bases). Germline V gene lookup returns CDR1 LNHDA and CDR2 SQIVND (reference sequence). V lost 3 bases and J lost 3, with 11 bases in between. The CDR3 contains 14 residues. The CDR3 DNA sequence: TGTGCCAGTAGTATTCGCAGGGCGGACACTGAAGCTTTCTTT. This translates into CASSIRRADTEAFF.

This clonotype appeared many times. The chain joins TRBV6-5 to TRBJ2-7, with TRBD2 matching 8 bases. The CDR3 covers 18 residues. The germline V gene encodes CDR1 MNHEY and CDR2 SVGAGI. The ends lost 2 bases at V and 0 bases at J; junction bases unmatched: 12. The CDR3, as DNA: TGTGCCAGCAGTTACCGACCACCGGGACTAGGAAGCTCCTACGAGCAGTACTTC. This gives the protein CASSYRPPGLGSSYEQYF.

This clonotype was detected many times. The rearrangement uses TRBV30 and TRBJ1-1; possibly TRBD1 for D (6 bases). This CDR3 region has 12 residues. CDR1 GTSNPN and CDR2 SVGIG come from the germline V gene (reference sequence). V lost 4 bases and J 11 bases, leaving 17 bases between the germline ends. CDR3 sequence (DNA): TGTGCCTGGAACCCGAGGGGGGTACGCGCTTTCTTT. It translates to CAWNPRGVRAFF.

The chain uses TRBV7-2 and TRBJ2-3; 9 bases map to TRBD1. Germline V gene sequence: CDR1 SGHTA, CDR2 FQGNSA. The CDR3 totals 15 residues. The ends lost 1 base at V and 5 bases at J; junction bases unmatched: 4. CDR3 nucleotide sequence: TGTGCCAGCAGCTTAGACGGGACAGGGATAGATACGCAGTATTTT. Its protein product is CASSLDGTGIDTQYF.

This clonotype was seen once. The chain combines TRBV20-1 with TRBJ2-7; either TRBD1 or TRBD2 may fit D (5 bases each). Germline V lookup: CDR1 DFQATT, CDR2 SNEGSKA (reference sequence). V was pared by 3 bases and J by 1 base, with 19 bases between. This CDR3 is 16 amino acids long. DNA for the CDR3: TGCAGTGCTAGCTCCCTAGCCGGGACGGAATCCTACGAGCAGTACTTC. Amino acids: CSASSLAGTESYEQYF.

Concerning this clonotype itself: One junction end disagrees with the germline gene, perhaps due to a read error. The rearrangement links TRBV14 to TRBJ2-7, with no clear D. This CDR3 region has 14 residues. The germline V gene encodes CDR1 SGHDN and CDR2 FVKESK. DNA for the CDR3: TGTGCCAGCAGCCAAGTTGGAGATTCCTACAAGCAGTACTTC. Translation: CASSQVGDSYKQYF. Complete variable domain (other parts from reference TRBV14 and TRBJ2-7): EAGVTQFPSHSVIEKGQTVTLRCDPISGHDNLYWYRRVMGKEIKFLLHFVKESKQDESGMPNNRFLAERTGGTYSTLKVQPAELEDSGVYFCASSQVGDSYKQYFGPGTRLTVT.

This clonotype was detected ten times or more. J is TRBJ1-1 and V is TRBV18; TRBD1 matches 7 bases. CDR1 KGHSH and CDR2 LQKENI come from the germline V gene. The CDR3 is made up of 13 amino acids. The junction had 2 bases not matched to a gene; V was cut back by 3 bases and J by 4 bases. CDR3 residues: CASSPDRVTEAFF. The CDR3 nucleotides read TGTGCCAGCTCACCCGACAGGGTCACTGAAGCTTTCTTT.

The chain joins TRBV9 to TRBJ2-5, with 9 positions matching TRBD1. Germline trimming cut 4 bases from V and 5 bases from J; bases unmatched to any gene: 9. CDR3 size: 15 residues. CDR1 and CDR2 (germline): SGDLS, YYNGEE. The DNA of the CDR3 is TGTGCCAGCAGCTTAATGACAGGGGGTCGGGAGACCCAGTACTTC. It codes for CASSLMTGGRETQYF.

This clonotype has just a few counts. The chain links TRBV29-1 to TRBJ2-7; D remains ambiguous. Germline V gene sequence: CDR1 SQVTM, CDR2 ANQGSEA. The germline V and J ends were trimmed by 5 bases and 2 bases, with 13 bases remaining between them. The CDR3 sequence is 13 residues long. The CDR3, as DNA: TGCAGCGTTCTCGCCTTAGTCACCTACGAGCAGTACTTC. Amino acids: CSVLALVTYEQYF.

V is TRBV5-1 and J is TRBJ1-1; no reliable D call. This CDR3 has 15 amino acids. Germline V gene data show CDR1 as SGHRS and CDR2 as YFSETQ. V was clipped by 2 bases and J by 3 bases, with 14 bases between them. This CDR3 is CASSLRLGGDTEAFF. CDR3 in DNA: TGCGCCAGCAGCTTAAGACTGGGCGGGGACACTGAAGCTTTCTTT. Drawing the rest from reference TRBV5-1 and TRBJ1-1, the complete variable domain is KAGVTQTPRYLIKTRGQQVTLSCSPISGHRSVSWYQQTPGQGLQFLFEYFSETQRNKGNFPGRFSGRQFSNSRSEMNVSTLELGDSALYLCASSLRLGGDTEAFFGQGTRLTVV.

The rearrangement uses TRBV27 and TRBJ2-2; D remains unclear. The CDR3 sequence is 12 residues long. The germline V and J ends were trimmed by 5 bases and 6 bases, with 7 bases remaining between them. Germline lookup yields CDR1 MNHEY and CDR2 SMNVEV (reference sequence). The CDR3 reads CASSVPPGELFF. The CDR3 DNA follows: TGTGCCAGCAGTGTCCCCCCCGGGGAGCTGTTTTTT.

CDR3 in amino acids: CASSLGGTGVNEQFF. The CDR3 nucleotides are TGTGCCAGCAGCTTAGGAGGGACAGGGGTCAACGAGCAGTTCTTC. The V call is TRBV7-2, the J call TRBJ2-1; 10 bases fit TRBD1. This CDR3 region has 15 residues. Germline lookup yields CDR1 SGHTA and CDR2 FQGNSA. V dropped 1 base and J dropped 10; count of bases not matched to a gene: 7.

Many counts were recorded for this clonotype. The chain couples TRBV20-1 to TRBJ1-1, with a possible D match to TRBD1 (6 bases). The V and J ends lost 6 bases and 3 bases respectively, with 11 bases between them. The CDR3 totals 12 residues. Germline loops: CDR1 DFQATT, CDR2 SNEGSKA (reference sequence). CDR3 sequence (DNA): TGCAGTGCCCTGACAGGACACACTGAAGCTTTCTTT. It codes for CSALTGHTEAFF.

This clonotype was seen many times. The CDR3 sequence: CASSSLGGAGNQPQHF. The DNA for the CDR3 is TGTGCCAGCAGTTCCCTCGGGGGAGCAGGCAATCAGCCCCAGCATTTT. The chain recombines TRBV28 with TRBJ1-5; D is possibly TRBD1 (5 bases). The germline CDR1 and CDR2 sequences are MDHEN and SYDVKM. Trimming removed 4 bases at V and 2 bases at J, with 15 bases between. This CDR3 region has 16 residues.

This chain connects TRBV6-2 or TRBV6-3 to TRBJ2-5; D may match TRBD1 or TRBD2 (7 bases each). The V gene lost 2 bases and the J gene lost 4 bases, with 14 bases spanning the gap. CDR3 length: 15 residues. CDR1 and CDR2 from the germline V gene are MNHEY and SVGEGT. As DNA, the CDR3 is TGTGCCAGCAGTTACGCGGGAGCAGGGGGAGAGACCCAGTACTTC. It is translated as CASSYAGAGGETQYF.

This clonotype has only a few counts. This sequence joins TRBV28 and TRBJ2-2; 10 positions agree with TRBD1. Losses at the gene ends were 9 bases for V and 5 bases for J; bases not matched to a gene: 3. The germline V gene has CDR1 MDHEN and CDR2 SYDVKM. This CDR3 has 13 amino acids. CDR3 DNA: TGTGCCAGTGGGACAGGGGCTACCGGGGAGCTGTTTTTT. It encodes CASGTGATGELFF.

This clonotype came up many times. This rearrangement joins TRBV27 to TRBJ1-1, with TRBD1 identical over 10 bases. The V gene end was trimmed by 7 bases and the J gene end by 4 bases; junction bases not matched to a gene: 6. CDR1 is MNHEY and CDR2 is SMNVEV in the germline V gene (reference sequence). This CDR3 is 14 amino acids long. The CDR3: CASTKDRGITEAFF. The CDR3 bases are TGTGCCAGCACCAAGGACAGGGGGATCACTGAAGCTTTCTTT.

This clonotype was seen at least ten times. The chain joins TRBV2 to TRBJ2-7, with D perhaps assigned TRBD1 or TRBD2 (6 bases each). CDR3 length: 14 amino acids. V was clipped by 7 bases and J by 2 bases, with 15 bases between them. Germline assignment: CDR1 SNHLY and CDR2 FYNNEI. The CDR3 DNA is TGTGCCAGCATGTTTTCGGGGGCAACCTACGAGCAGTACTTC. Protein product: CASMFSGATYEQYF.

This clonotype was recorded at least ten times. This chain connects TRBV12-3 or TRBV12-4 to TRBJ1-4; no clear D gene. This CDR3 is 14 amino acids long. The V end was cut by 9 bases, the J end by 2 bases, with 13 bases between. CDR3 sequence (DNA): TGTGCCAGTAATCACGGGCGGACTAATGAAAAACTGTTTTTT. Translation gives CASNHGRTNEKLFF.

The CDR3 here is CASSRLGTEITGELFF. DNA for the CDR3: TGTGCCAGCAGCCGCCTTGGGACAGAGATCACCGGGGAGCTGTTTTTT. This chain joins TRBV7-2 and TRBJ2-2, with TRBD1 matching over 7 bases. Germline assignment: CDR1 SGHTA and CDR2 FQGNSA. The V segment lost 5 bases and the J segment 4 bases; nucleotides outside the gene matches: 10. The CDR3 length is 16 residues.